The clone carrying this T cell receptor (beta chain) occurred a few times. Its antigen is not identified. This entry is derived from a study of T cells after yellow fever vaccination. Across the study: For low cell numbers, libraries were made with SMART-Seq v4 Ultra Low Input.

Whole-study results and caveats: Among primary-vaccination clones, most reappeared after the booster, at roughly 96% for CD4 and around 90% for CD8. The presence of abundant clonotypes contaminating from the bulk population was possible in FACS-sorted repertoires.

Via MiXCR, TCRdb re-called the 5' RACE reads, giving one row per CDR3 protein. The sample carries 620,000 or so distinct CDR3 sequences, around 16% recorded once. The germline V and J ends were trimmed by 6 bases and 10 bases, with 14 bases remaining between them. The CDR3 length is 12 residues. CDR1 is SNHLY and CDR2 is FYNNEI in the germline V gene. The chain is built from TRBV2 and TRBJ2-3; the D is unclear. The sequence was collected from a man between 18 and 29 years old who received the YFV17D yellow fever vaccine. The sample here was PBMCs, taken less than 6 days after the first yellow fever vaccination. CDR3 loop: CASRLETAPQYF. CDR3 bases: TGTGCCAGCAGATTAGAGACGGCCCCGCAGTATTTT.